Listed here are 8 T cell receptor beta chains from one sample, sequenced in a study of radiotherapy plus CTLA-4 blockade in lung cancer. Sequencing used immunoSEQ multiplex PCR; TCRdb keeps in-frame clones, though not all of them. This sample has about 86,000 clones, with under 85% found just once. The input for sequencing was peripheral blood, taken from a patient treated with radiotherapy plus ipilimumab. The source is a human donor with non-small cell lung cancer who had stable disease on radiotherapy plus ipilimumab.

This chain joins TRBV10-3 and TRBJ2-7, with D unresolved. V lost 0 bases, J lost 1 base, and 13 bases lay in between. Germline V CDR1 and CDR2: ENHRY, SYGVKD. The CDR3 has 16 residues. CDR3 amino acids: CAISESKGLRSYEQYF. The CDR3 region has the DNA TGTGCCATCAGTGAGTCGAAAGGTCTTAGGTCCTACGAGCAGTACTTC.

J is TRBJ1-1 and V is TRBV4-1; no clear D gene. CDR1 and CDR2 (germline): MGHRA, YSYEKL. CDR3 length: 14 amino acids. The V end lost 4 bases, the J end lost 5 bases, and 14 bases lay between the germline ends. The DNA for the CDR3 is TGCGCCAGCAGCCCCCCGGATAGGGAAACTGAAGCTTTCTTT. Translating gives CASSPPDRETEAFF.

This clone occurred once. This chain links TRBV28 with TRBJ1-2; D is perhaps TRBD1 (5 bases). This CDR3 spans 14 amino acids. Trimming stripped 2 bases from V and 5 bases from J, with 12 bases between. The germline V gene encodes CDR1 MDHEN and CDR2 SYDVKM. CDR3 protein: CASSLAPGVYGYTF. CDR3 nucleotides: TGTGCCAGCAGTTTAGCCCCGGGGGTTTATGGCTACACCTTC.

The chain couples TRBV19 to TRBJ1-5; D perhaps matches TRBD1 (5 bases). Germline loops: CDR1 LNHDA, CDR2 SQIVND (reference sequence). This CDR3 spans 15 amino acids. V lost 4 bases and J lost 2, with 12 bases in between. The CDR3 here is CASSRGIAGNQPQHF. CDR3 DNA: TGTGCCAGTAGTAGGGGGATAGCTGGCAATCAGCCCCAGCATTTT.

The chain has TRBV10-3 and TRBJ2-1; 8 nucleotides line up with TRBD2. The CDR3 length is 14 residues. The V gene end was trimmed by 2 bases and the J gene end by 6 bases; junction bases not matched to a gene: 3. From germline, CDR1 is ENHRY and CDR2 SYGVKD. CDR3 nucleotide sequence: TGTGCCATCAGTGAGGTAACTAGCGGCAATGAGCAGTTCTTC. This translates into CAISEVTSGNEQFF.

The chain links TRBV5-1 to TRBJ2-1, with 13 bases that match TRBD2. Unmatched junction bases numbered 4, after V lost 0 bases and J lost 4 bases. Germline V gives CDR1 SGHRS, CDR2 YFSETQ. The CDR3 is made up of 17 amino acids. CDR3 sequence reads: CASSLVLAGGPYNEQFF. The DNA of the CDR3 is TGCGCCAGCAGCTTGGTACTAGCGGGAGGGCCTTACAATGAGCAGTTCTTC.

The rearrangement joins TRBV28 to TRBJ1-4; unclear D gene. CDR3 length: 17 amino acids. Germline CDR1 reads MDHEN; CDR2 reads SYDVKM. Deletions cut 3 bases from V and 2 bases from J, with 16 bases between. In DNA, the CDR3 is TGTGCCAGCAGTTTTCTCCTCCCGGGTGTCACTAATGAAAAACTGTTTTTT. Protein sequence: CASSFLLPGVTNEKLFF.

The V gene is TRBV2, the J gene TRBJ2-1, with unresolved D. Germline V CDR1 and CDR2: SNHLY, FYNNEI. V dropped 2 bases and J dropped 1 base, with 3 bases sitting between them. CDR3 size: 13 residues. Written as DNA, the CDR3 is TGTGCCAGCAGTGAACAGTCCTACAATGAGCAGTTCTTC. Translated, it gives CASSEQSYNEQFF.